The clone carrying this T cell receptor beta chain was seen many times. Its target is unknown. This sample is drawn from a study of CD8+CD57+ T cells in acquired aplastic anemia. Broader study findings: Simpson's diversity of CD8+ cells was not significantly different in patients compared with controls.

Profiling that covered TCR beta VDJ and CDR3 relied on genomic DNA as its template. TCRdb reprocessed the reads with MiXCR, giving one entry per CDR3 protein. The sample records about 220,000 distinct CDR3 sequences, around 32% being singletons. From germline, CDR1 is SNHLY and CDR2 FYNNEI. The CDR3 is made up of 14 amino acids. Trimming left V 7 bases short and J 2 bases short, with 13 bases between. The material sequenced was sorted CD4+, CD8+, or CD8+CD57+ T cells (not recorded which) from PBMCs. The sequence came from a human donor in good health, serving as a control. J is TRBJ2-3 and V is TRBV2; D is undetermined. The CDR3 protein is CASTWNRYTDTQYF. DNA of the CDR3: TGTGCCAGCACGTGGAACAGATACACAGATACGCAGTATTTT.